Shown below are 6 T cell receptor beta chains from a single sample sequenced in a study of T cell repertoires in cytomegalovirus infection. Each CDR3 protein gets one entry after TCRdb re-called the reads with MiXCR. Of under 40,000 distinct CDR3 sequences detected, 52% appear once; the ten largest clones hold 80% to 95%. These receptors are not linked to any known antigen. The specimen comprised CD8+ T cells from cultured PBMCs, sampled from culture after CMV antigen stimulation. The receptors come from a human donor in good health (CMV status not recorded). Some clones in this sample may be carry-over from other donors' samples.

The chain is built from TRBV11-2 and TRBJ1-4; no clear D gene. Looked up from germline, CDR1 is SGHAT and CDR2 is FQNNGV. V dropped 1 base and J dropped 3 bases, with 12 bases sitting between them. The CDR3 is 16 amino acids. The CDR3 region has the DNA TGTGCCAGCAGCTTAGGGACTCTGGTCTCTAATGAAAAACTGTTTTTT. Its protein is CASSLGTLVSNEKLFF.

A few counts support this clonotype. The V gene is TRBV29-1, the J gene TRBJ1-2; tentatively, D is TRBD1 (5 bases). Germline V lookup: CDR1 SQVTM, CDR2 ANQGSEA. Trimming took 0 bases from V and 0 from J, leaving 17 bases between them. CDR3 length: 17 residues. The chain's CDR3 is CSVEDSIFGGANYGYTF. CDR3 coding DNA: TGCAGCGTTGAAGATTCAATTTTTGGGGGGGCTAACTATGGCTACACCTTC.

The V call is TRBV7-9, the J call TRBJ2-2; 10 bases match TRBD1. This CDR3 is built from 15 residues. V lost 4 bases, J lost 6 bases, and 5 bases stayed unmatched. CDR1 is SEHNR and CDR2 is FQNEAQ in the germline V gene (reference sequence). The DNA for the CDR3 is TGTGCCAGCAGCTCGGGACAGGGGATCCCCGGGGAGCTGTTTTTT. Encoded protein: CASSSGQGIPGELFF.

The chain carries TRBV10-3 and TRBJ2-7, with 10 bases aligning to TRBD1. CDR1 and CDR2 from the germline V gene are ENHRY and SYGVKD. CDR3 length: 15 amino acids. V gave up 5 bases and J gave up 1 base; unmatched junction bases: 5. In DNA, the CDR3 is TGTGCCATCAGTATCAGGACAGGGGGGTCCTACGAGCAGTACTTC. This translates into CAISIRTGGSYEQYF.

Written as DNA, the CDR3 is TGCAGTGCTAGAGATCTAGCGGAGTTCCAAGAGACCCAGTACTTC. Translation: CSARDLAEFQETQYF. The V call is TRBV20-1, the J call TRBJ2-5, with TRBD2 identical over 7 bases. Germline lookup yields CDR1 DFQATT and CDR2 SNEGSKA (reference sequence). This CDR3 region has 15 residues. The ends lost 0 bases at V and 1 base at J; junction bases unmatched: 5.

V usage is TRBV7-6 and J usage is TRBJ2-5; 10 nucleotides align to TRBD1. The V gene's germline CDR1 is SGHVS and CDR2 FNYEAQ. After removal of 5 bases from V and 4 bases from J, the junction contained 7 bases not matched to a gene. CDR3 length: 15 residues. This CDR3 reads CASSPGQGDTETQYF. The CDR3 nucleotides are TGTGCCAGCAGCCCAGGACAGGGGGATACAGAGACCCAGTACTTC.